One T cell receptor beta chain is described in this entry. Its antigen target is currently unknown. Base-call qualities are not available, and no considerably larger clone is one nucleotide away. This sample was included in a study of a mutant IDH1 vaccine in newly diagnosed glioma (dated by TCRdb to the early 2020s). Background on the whole study: Vaccination began 4-6 weeks after radiotherapy alone, or alongside temozolomide cycles in the chemotherapy-containing groups. Of the 25 to 40 treated patients, approximately 62% were male and around 40% were female, and the mean age was approximately 40 years. Before enrollment, most patients had been given radiochemotherapy with temozolomide as standard therapy, while the rest had received either radiotherapy alone or temozolomide alone. The week-35 safety follow-up took place at visit V12, and the week-47 end of study took place at visit V13. Peripheral blood was drawn at six visits: V03 (baseline), V05, V07, V10, V12 and V13. For exploratory analyses, longitudinal TCRB deep sequencing was carried out in about 25 treated patients wherever samples were available.

Libraries were built with the immunoSEQ multiplex PCR assay. Following the manufacturer's protocol, the hsTCRB Kit was used to amplify rearranged TCR beta chain sequences. An Illumina MiSeq was used to sequence the TCRB libraries. The original methods were these. The kit vendor's proprietary platform handled demultiplexing, trimming and gene mapping. Sourced from immuneACCESS, this table was stored by TCRdb with only in-frame sequences that have V and J called. A share of the clones is absent; for the studies checked, an unresolved V gene accounts for under half, and the remainder has no known explanation. That table supplies the V and J calls and clone size; D and trimming were determined from the DNA. This sample is represented by about 48,000 clones; less than 80% of them were singletons. 12% of the sample rests with the top ten. Reading the label with the study, this specimen's time point is: week 35, safety follow-up. A 20-mer mutant IDH1 peptide at 300 micrograms in Montanide made up each vaccine dose, which was injected subcutaneously together with topical imiquimod. Eight vaccinations were administered to patients in weeks 1, 3, 5, 7, 11, 15, 19 and 23, corresponding to visits V03 through V10. All donors had newly diagnosed IDH1-mutant astrocytomas of WHO grade 3 or 4 that showed loss of nuclear ATRX. The samples were drawn from NOA16, a multicentre, single-arm, open-label phase I trial in Germany that tested a mutant IDH1 peptide vaccine in humans for the first time. Genomic DNA for TCRB sequencing was extracted from EDTA blood using the DNeasy Blood and Tissue Kit.

The CDR3 has 15 amino acids, counting the end cysteine and phenylalanine. Only CDR3 DNA remains: 45 bases, in frame from the first base. According to the germline V gene (reference sequence), CDR1 reads SEHNR and CDR2 reads FQNEAQ. The germline ends are 14 bases apart after V is trimmed by 1 base and J by 6 bases. The paper as a whole reports these results and caveats: It was noted by the authors that analyses of patient blood samples could not be reproduced owing to sample limitations. No apparent relationship was observed between pseudoprogression and alterations in the top peripheral T cell clonotypes detected by TCRB sequencing. Availability determined which PBMC samples were chosen for TCRB deep sequencing. Vaccine-induced immune responses across multiple MHC alleles were detected in approximately 93% of patients.

This receptor was obtained from a man aged 35-49 years with glioma. The sequenced sample was PBMCs, obtained from a glioma patient whose treatment included an IDH1 peptide vaccine. The chain employs TRBV7-9 and TRBJ2-3; possibly the D gene is TRBD2, per 6 matching bases. The CDR3 in this case is CASSLDGRGVDTQYF. The nucleotide sequence is given as TGTGCCAGCAGCTTAGACGGGAGAGGGGTGGATACGCAGTATTTT.